This T cell receptor beta chain originates from a study of human T cells and chemical hapten exposure. Across the whole study: Weekly scalp doses of diphenylcyclopropenone were given to patients during the approximately 26-week study. The study's findings and limits: TCRs above 1 in 1000 frequency did not change with DPC sensitization.

Specified time point: patch test 1, 2 weeks after DPC sensitization. The sample's treatment: therapeutic diphenylcyclopropenone sensitization with weekly scalp DPC. The study extracted total RNA from unfractionated whole blood. Each cDNA molecule in the library carried unique molecular identifiers. TCRdb fed the RACE reads into MiXCR, producing one record per CDR3 protein. This table has fewer than 400,000 distinct CDR3 sequences, around 6.9% appearing once. The length of the CDR3 is 14 residues. The germline CDR1 and CDR2 sequences are MNHEY and SVGAGI. Trimming stripped 5 bases from V and 3 bases from J, with 12 bases between. In this sample, this clonotype turned up a few times. Its target is unknown.

This TCR was recovered from a woman under 30 with alopecia areata. Some clones in this sample may be carry-over from other donors' samples. The genes are TRBV6-5 and TRBJ2-3; D is perhaps TRBD1 or TRBD2 (5 bases each). The specimen comprised whole blood, sampled in connection with sensitization to the hapten diphenylcyclopropenone (DPC). The CDR3 protein is CASSTRDGTDTQYF. CDR3 DNA: TGTGCCAGCAGTACCCGGGACGGGACAGATACGCAGTATTTT.